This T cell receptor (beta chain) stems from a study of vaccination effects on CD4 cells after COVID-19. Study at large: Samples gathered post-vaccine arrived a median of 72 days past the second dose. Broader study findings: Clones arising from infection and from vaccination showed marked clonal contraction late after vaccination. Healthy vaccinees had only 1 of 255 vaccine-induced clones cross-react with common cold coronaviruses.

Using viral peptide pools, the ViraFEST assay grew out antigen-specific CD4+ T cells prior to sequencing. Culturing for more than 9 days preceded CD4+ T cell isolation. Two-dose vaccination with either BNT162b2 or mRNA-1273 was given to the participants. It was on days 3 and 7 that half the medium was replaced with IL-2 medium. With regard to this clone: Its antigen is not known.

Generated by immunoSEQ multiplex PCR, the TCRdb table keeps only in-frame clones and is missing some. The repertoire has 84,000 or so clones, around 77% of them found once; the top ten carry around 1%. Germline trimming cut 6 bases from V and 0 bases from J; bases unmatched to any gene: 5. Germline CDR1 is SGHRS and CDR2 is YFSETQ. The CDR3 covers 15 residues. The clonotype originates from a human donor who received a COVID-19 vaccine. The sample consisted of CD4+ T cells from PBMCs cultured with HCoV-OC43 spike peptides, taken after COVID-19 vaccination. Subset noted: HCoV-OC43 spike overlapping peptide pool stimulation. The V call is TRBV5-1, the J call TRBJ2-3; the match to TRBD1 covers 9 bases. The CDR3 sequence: CASTGQGLSTDTQYF. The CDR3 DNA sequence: TGCGCCAGCACGGGACAGGGTTTGAGCACAGATACGCAGTATTTT.